This T cell receptor beta chain comes out of a study of OX40 agonist ivuxolimab in advanced cancers. For the study at large: Patients got intravenous ivuxolimab at 0.01 to 10 mg/kg every 2 weeks. Partial response was recorded in three patients: one hepatocellular carcinoma and two cutaneous melanoma cases. Findings and caveats of the study: Some patients without response likewise showed low normalized clonal expansion. At doses 0.1 to 3.0 mg/kg, CD4+ and CD8+ clones expanded.

The V end was cut by 8 bases, the J end by 2 bases, with 13 bases between. The CDR3 is 15 residues long. In germline, CDR1 is MNHNS, CDR2 SASEGT. Assay used: immunoSEQ multiplex PCR; TCRdb lists only in-frame clones, some missing. The table has 65,000 to 85,000 clones, around 85% seen once; the top ten hold approximately 0.81%. Comments on this clone: The antigen remains unidentified.

V gene TRBV6-1 combines with J gene TRBJ2-6, with D uncertain. This TCR was sampled from an adult with an advanced solid tumor such as melanoma, head and neck, liver or kidney cancer. The material sequenced was CD4+ or CD8+ T cells sorted from blood, taken in a trial of the OX40 agonist ivuxolimab. CDR3 protein: CASSGPETGANVLTF. For the CDR3, the DNA is TGTGCCAGCTCGGGCCCCGAAACTGGGGCCAACGTCCTGACTTTC.